The 24 T cell receptor beta chains below all came from one sample that was sequenced in a study of blood T cell repertoires in COVID-19. Assay: immunoSEQ multiplex PCR; the TCRdb copy retains only in-frame clones and omits some. The sample has about 47,000 clones, under 70% seen once; the top ten hold around 10%. Sequenced sample: peripheral blood. The receptors derive from a woman aged 70-85 years with acute or convalescent COVID-19.

The chain employs TRBV11-2 and TRBJ2-1; 12 bases agree with TRBD2. Germline V CDR1 and CDR2: SGHAT, FQNNGV. The V segment lost 4 bases and the J segment 5 bases; nucleotides outside the gene matches: 12. The CDR3 is 18 amino acids. The CDR3 region has the DNA TGTGCCAGCAGCTCCCCCAAACTAGCGGGGGGCCTAGACAATGAGCAGTTCTTC. Amino acids: CASSSPKLAGGLDNEQFF.

This sequence joins TRBV9 and TRBJ2-2; 13 bases are shared with TRBD2. The CDR3 is 19 residues long. J gave up 1 base and V 3 bases, and 9 bases lay outside the gene matches. Looked up from germline, CDR1 is SGDLS and CDR2 is YYNGEE. CDR3 sequence reads: CASSGPGLAGLLNTGELFF. The CDR3 DNA reads as TGTGCCAGCAGCGGACCGGGACTAGCGGGACTACTGAACACCGGGGAGCTGTTTTTT.

The chain recombines TRBV10-3 with TRBJ1-1; the D gene is possibly TRBD1 (5 bases). V lost 6 bases and J lost 4, with 18 bases in between. This CDR3 has 15 residues. Germline V gene sequence: CDR1 ENHRY, CDR2 SYGVKD. The CDR3 DNA reads as TGTGCCATCAGCGTGAGTGGGGCTTTACTCACTGAAGCTTTCTTT. This sequence encodes CAISVSGALLTEAFF.

The chain has TRBV18 and TRBJ1-2; TRBD1 matches 7 bases. The CDR3 is 19 residues long. Germline CDR1 is KGHSH and CDR2 is LQKENI. The trim removed 0 bases at V and 8 bases at J, leaving 21 bases unmatched. The DNA for the CDR3 is TGTGCCAGCTCACCACCTGGACAGGCCTCGAACGGGGCTATGGAGGGCTACACCTTC. It encodes CASSPPGQASNGAMEGYTF.

The chain employs TRBV7-2 and TRBJ1-2; 7 bases are shared with TRBD1. The CDR3 contains 15 residues. V gave up 5 bases and J gave up 8 bases; unmatched junction bases: 14. Germline loops: CDR1 SGHTA, CDR2 FQGNSA. CDR3 DNA: TGTGCCAGCAGCGACACCTCAACAGGGGCCGGCGGCTACACCTTC. Translated: CASSDTSTGAGGYTF.

The chain joins TRBV28 to TRBJ1-2; no clear D. Germline V gene data show CDR1 as MDHEN and CDR2 as SYDVKM. This CDR3 spans 14 amino acids. V was trimmed by 5 bases and J by 5 bases, leaving 15 bases between them. CDR3 nucleotides: TGTGCCAGCAGTATCTCGGGTGAGGAGTATGGCTACACCTTC. The encoded protein is CASSISGEEYGYTF.

This clone has a handful of counts. The rearrangement joins TRBV19 to TRBJ2-3; perhaps TRBD1 as D (6 bases). CDR1 LNHDA and CDR2 SQIVND come from the germline V gene (reference sequence). V was pared by 4 bases and J by 4 bases, with 15 bases between. The CDR3 contains 15 residues. CDR3 sequence: CASSKGQGRADTQYF. The CDR3 DNA reads TGTGCCAGTAGTAAGGGTCAGGGGCGGGCAGATACGCAGTATTTT.

The gene calls are TRBV11-2 and TRBJ1-4; no reliable D call. The CDR3 runs 11 residues. Germline V gene lookup returns CDR1 SGHAT and CDR2 FQNNGV. With 4 bases removed from V and 7 bases from J, the gap between germline ends came to 4 bases. Written as DNA, the CDR3 is TGTGCCAGCAGCTCGTCTGAAAAACTGTTTTTT. Its protein is CASSSSEKLFF. Full variable domain (outside the CDR3, taken from reference TRBV11-2 and TRBJ1-4): EAGVAQSPRYKIIEKRQSVAFWCNPISGHATLYWYQQILGQGPKLLIQFQNNGVVDDSQLPKDRFSAERLKGVDSTLKIQPAKLEDSAVYLCASSSSEKLFFGSGTQLSVL.

This clone was counted between two and nine times. The CDR3 DNA reads as TGTGCCAGCAGCGACCGAGCGGGGGGGGGTTTGGATACGCAGTATTTT. Protein product: CASSDRAGGGLDTQYF. The J gene is TRBJ2-3, the V gene TRBV9, with 10 bases that match TRBD2. Trimming took 3 bases from V and 6 from J; bases not matched to a gene: 10. CDR3 length: 16 amino acids. Germline-derived CDR1 and CDR2 are SGDLS and YYNGEE.

This chain uses TRBV3-1 (or the pseudogene TRBV3-2) with TRBJ2-5, with TRBD1 matching 10 bases. The CDR3 extends over 15 amino acids. The V gene end was trimmed by 4 bases and the J gene end by 5 bases; junction bases not matched to a gene: 7. Germline V CDR1 and CDR2: LGHDT, YNNKEL (reference sequence). For the CDR3, the DNA is TGTGCCAGCAGCCGTGGGACAGGGGTAGGGGAGACCCAGTACTTC. This codes for CASSRGTGVGETQYF.

The chain combines TRBV5-1 with TRBJ2-5, with a tentative D call TRBD2 (5 bases). The CDR3 spans 13 residues. V was cut by 4 bases and J by 7 bases, with 14 bases left in between. Germline CDR1 SGHRS, CDR2 YFSETQ. The DNA for the CDR3 is TGCGCCAGCAGCACCCGGACCGCGGGGACCCAGTACTTC. It yields the protein CASSTRTAGTQYF.

The chain couples TRBV4-3 to TRBJ1-2; 9 bases line up with TRBD1. This CDR3 is built from 18 residues. Germline CDR1 LGHNA, CDR2 YSLEER. The V gene end was trimmed by 0 bases and the J gene end by 5 bases; junction bases not matched to a gene: 13. CDR3 in DNA: TGCGCCAGCAGCCAAGATCTAGGGGACAGGGTTGGGGCATATGGCTACACCTTC. Encoded protein: CASSQDLGDRVGAYGYTF.

The table lists this clone with a few counts. This rearrangement joins TRBV19 to TRBJ1-1; 8 positions match TRBD1. Trimming at V came to 3 bases and at J to 4 bases, leaving 4 bases not matched to a gene. The CDR3 covers 14 residues. The germline V gene has CDR1 LNHDA and CDR2 SQIVND (reference sequence). The chain's CDR3 is CASSMQGAITEAFF. The DNA of the CDR3 is TGTGCCAGTAGTATGCAGGGGGCGATCACTGAAGCTTTCTTT.

The J gene is TRBJ2-1, the V gene TRBV7-2, with D perhaps TRBD2 (6 bases). The CDR3 extends over 13 amino acids. The germline V and J ends were trimmed by 3 bases and 6 bases, with 9 bases remaining between them. Germline V gives CDR1 SGHTA, CDR2 FQGNSA. CDR3 protein: CASSFGSSNEQFF. The DNA of the CDR3 is TGTGCCAGCAGCTTCGGGAGCTCCAATGAGCAGTTCTTC.

This clone was detected only a few times. This chain links TRBV28 with TRBJ1-6; 7 bases are a match to TRBD1. Germline V lookup: CDR1 MDHEN, CDR2 SYDVKM. The CDR3 length is 15 residues. V dropped 8 bases and J dropped 6; count of bases not matched to a gene: 10. Written as DNA, the CDR3 is TGTGCCAGCGGAGGTGTTGGGGACAGTAATTCACCCCTCCACTTT. Its translation: CASGGVGDSNSPLHF.

This chain joins TRBV10-3 and TRBJ2-7, with D maybe TRBD1 (6 bases). The CDR3 is made up of 15 amino acids. Trimming removed 0 bases from V and 6 bases from J, with 15 bases in between. Looked up from germline, CDR1 is ENHRY and CDR2 is SYGVKD. The CDR3 region is CAISESPTGPGEQYF. The CDR3 region has the DNA TGTGCCATCAGTGAGTCCCCGACAGGACCCGGCGAGCAGTACTTC.

The J gene is TRBJ2-2, the V gene TRBV5-1; possible D gene TRBD2, 6 bases. Trimming stripped 0 bases from V and 4 bases from J, with 10 bases between. From germline, CDR1 is SGHRS and CDR2 YFSETQ. The CDR3 loop spans 15 amino acids. CDR3 in DNA: TGCGCCAGCAGCTTGGTTGGGACTGTCACCGGGGAGCTGTTTTTT. This encodes CASSLVGTVTGELFF. Full variable domain (outside the CDR3, taken from reference TRBV5-1 and TRBJ2-2): KAGVTQTPRYLIKTRGQQVTLSCSPISGHRSVSWYQQTPGQGLQFLFEYFSETQRNKGNFPGRFSGRQFSNSRSEMNVSTLELGDSALYLCASSLVGTVTGELFFGEGSRLTVL.

The count of this clone is one. The rearrangement uses TRBV6-2 or TRBV6-3 and TRBJ1-5, with 10 nucleotides matching TRBD1. The V and J ends lost 5 bases and 7 bases, in that order; junction bases with no gene match: 11. In germline, CDR1 is MNHEY, CDR2 SVGEGT. CDR3 length: 16 amino acids. Here the CDR3 reads CASSPRDRGTKQPQHF. CDR3 nucleotide sequence: TGTGCCAGCAGTCCACGGGACAGGGGAACGAAGCAGCCCCAGCATTTT.

This clone has a handful of counts. The rearrangement links TRBV4-3 to TRBJ2-7; 11 bases are a match to TRBD1. The junction had 2 bases not matched to a gene; V was cut back by 5 bases and J by 2 bases. CDR1 is LGHNA, CDR2 YSLEER, per germline. The length of the CDR3 is 14 residues. The CDR3 region is CASSLGQGAYEQYF. The CDR3 bases are TGCGCCAGCAGCTTGGGACAGGGGGCCTACGAGCAGTACTTC.

V is TRBV5-4 and J is TRBJ1-2; D may be TRBD1 (5 bases). The CDR3 consists of 14 residues. CDR1 is SGHNT and CDR2 is YYREEE in the germline V gene (reference sequence). The CDR3 DNA reads as TGTGCTCTGGGGCGAGGAACTTATTCTGGTGGCTACACCTTC. It encodes CALGRGTYSGGYTF.

This chain's CDR3 is CAIRVTSGGNEQFF. DNA of the CDR3: TGTGCCATCAGGGTGACTAGCGGGGGCAATGAGCAGTTCTTC. This chain links TRBV10-3 with TRBJ2-1, with TRBD2 matching over 12 bases. This CDR3 has 14 amino acids. Germline-derived CDR1 and CDR2 are ENHRY and SYGVKD. J lost 6 bases, V lost 6 bases, and 3 bases had no gene match.

The rearrangement uses TRBV6-6 and TRBJ2-7, with a tentative D call TRBD2 (7 bases). CDR1 is MNHNY, CDR2 SVGAGI, per germline (reference sequence). Trimming removed 4 bases at V and 3 bases at J, with 16 bases between. The CDR3 contains 15 residues. Here the CDR3 reads CASSSYGEGDYEQYF. Here the CDR3 DNA reads TGTGCCAGCAGTTCTTACGGGGAGGGGGACTACGAGCAGTACTTC.

This clone was seen once. The CDR3 is CASSGTGGSYGYTF. The DNA of the CDR3 is TGCGCCAGCAGTGGGACAGGGGGGAGCTATGGCTACACCTTC. This chain joins TRBV10-2 and TRBJ1-2; 10 nucleotides align to TRBD1. Germline lookup yields CDR1 WSHSY and CDR2 SAAADI. The CDR3 is made up of 14 amino acids. V was pared by 4 bases and J by 4 bases, with 3 bases of the junction left unmatched.

The genes are TRBV11-2 and TRBJ1-2, with D hard to call. This CDR3 has 15 residues. Deletions cut 4 bases from V and 8 bases from J, with 20 bases between. Germline CDR1 and CDR2: SGHAT and FQNNGV. The CDR3 loop is CASSSPRRPARGYTF. The CDR3 DNA follows: TGTGCCAGCAGCTCGCCTCGACGGCCTGCGAGGGGCTACACCTTC.